A single sample gave rise to the 7 T cell receptor beta chains below, sequenced in a study of T-cell reconstitution after alpha-beta-depleted transplantation in children. TCRbeta library construction was performed incorporating unique molecular identifiers. TCRdb reprocessed the PCR reads with MiXCR, giving one entry per CDR3 protein. The table has around 580,000 distinct CDR3 sequences, more than 20% seen once; the top ten hold around a third. Sample: PBMCs, taken before TCRalphabeta/CD19-depleted stem cell transplant. Receptors were obtained from a boy under two years old with Wiskott-Aldrich syndrome, due to receive a stem cell transplant.

This clonotype was seen a few times. The V call is TRBV9, the J call TRBJ1-5; D unresolved. Germline loops: CDR1 SGDLS, CDR2 YYNGEE. Trimming took 0 bases from V and 2 from J, leaving 9 bases between them. The CDR3 spans 15 residues. The CDR3 sequence is CASSVDGSGNQPQHF. The CDR3 DNA reads as TGTGCCAGCAGCGTAGATGGAAGTGGCAATCAGCCCCAGCATTTT.

This clonotype was seen a few times. V usage is TRBV20-1 and J usage is TRBJ2-5, with 8 positions matching TRBD2. Germline V gene lookup returns CDR1 DFQATT and CDR2 SNEGSKA (reference sequence). This CDR3 contains 16 residues. The junction had 15 bases not matched to a gene; V was cut back by 5 bases and J by 4 bases. CDR3 DNA sequence: TGCAGTGCTCCCCCTCACCCCTTAGCGGGACGAGAGACCCAGTACTTC. Its translation: CSAPPHPLAGRETQYF.

This clonotype appeared many times. This rearrangement joins TRBV30 to TRBJ1-1; D not certain. In germline, CDR1 is GTSNPN, CDR2 SVGIG (reference sequence). This CDR3 is built from 12 residues. V was clipped by 1 base and J by 7 bases, with 10 bases between them. DNA for the CDR3: TGTGCCTGGAGTGCCTGGGCAGGTGAAGCTTTCTTT. This translates into CAWSAWAGEAFF.

The chain is built from TRBV5-5 and TRBJ2-3, with D possibly being TRBD2 (6 bases). Trimming removed 4 bases at V and 0 bases at J, with 15 bases between. Germline V gives CDR1 SGHKS, CDR2 YYEKEE (reference sequence). The CDR3 totals 16 residues. The CDR3, as DNA: TGTGCCAGCAGCGCGTTGGAGGGCGCTAGCACAGATACGCAGTATTTT. It translates to CASSALEGASTDTQYF.

The genes are TRBV10-1 and TRBJ2-1; 11 bases align to TRBD2. CDR3 length: 16 amino acids. Germline CDR1 is WNHNN and CDR2 is SYGVQD (reference sequence). Unmatched junction bases numbered 6, after V lost 6 bases and J lost 2 bases. The CDR3 DNA reads as TGCGCCAGCAGCGACGGACTAGCGGGTACCTACAATGAGCAGTTCTTC. It translates to CASSDGLAGTYNEQFF.

The rearrangement uses TRBV27 and TRBJ1-2, with D hard to call. The ends were cut back, 5 bases at V and 10 bases at J, with 17 bases in the middle. The CDR3 has 13 amino acids. CDR1 is MNHEY and CDR2 is SMNVEV in the germline V gene (reference sequence). This chain's CDR3 is CASSRYREADYTF. Written as DNA, the CDR3 is TGTGCCAGCAGTCGTTATAGGGAAGCGGACTACACCTTC.

The rearrangement uses TRBV5-1 and TRBJ2-1; 12 bases agree with TRBD2. The CDR3 sequence is 16 residues long. The ends lost 3 bases at V and 3 bases at J; junction bases unmatched: 4. Germline CDR1 is SGHRS and CDR2 is YFSETQ. CDR3 coding DNA: TGCGCCAGCAGCTGGGGACTAGCGGGTAACTACAATGAGCAGTTCTTC. Translating it yields CASSWGLAGNYNEQFF.